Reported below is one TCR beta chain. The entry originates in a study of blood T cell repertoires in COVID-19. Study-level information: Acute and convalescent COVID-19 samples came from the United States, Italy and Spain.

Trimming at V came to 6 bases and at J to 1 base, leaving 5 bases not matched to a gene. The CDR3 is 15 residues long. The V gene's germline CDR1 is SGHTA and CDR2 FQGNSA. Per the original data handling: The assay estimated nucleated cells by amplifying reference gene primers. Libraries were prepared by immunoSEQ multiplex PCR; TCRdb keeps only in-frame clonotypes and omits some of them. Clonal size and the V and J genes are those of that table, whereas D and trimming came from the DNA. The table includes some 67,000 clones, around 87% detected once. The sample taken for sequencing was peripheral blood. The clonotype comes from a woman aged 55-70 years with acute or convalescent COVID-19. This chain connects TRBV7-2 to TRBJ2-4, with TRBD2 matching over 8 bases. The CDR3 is CASSPSGWAKNIQYF. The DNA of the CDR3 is TGTGCCAGCAGTCCTAGCGGGTGGGCCAAAAACATTCAGTACTTC.